One and the same sample provided the 30 T cell receptor beta chains below, sequenced in a study of blood T cell repertoires in COVID-19. Profiled with immunoSEQ multiplex PCR; TCRdb holds only in-frame clones, not every one. The data contain 350,000 to 450,000 clones, 89% of them singletons. The sequenced sample was peripheral blood. These receptors were taken from a man aged 40-50 years with acute or convalescent COVID-19.

This sequence joins TRBV3-1 (or the pseudogene TRBV3-2) and TRBJ1-1, with D tentatively TRBD1 (6 bases). Per the germline V gene, CDR1 is LGHDT and CDR2 is YNNKEL (reference sequence). This CDR3 spans 13 amino acids. V lost 1 base to trimming and J lost 11 bases, with 14 bases between them. The CDR3 loop reads CASSQAGTPYAFF. CDR3 nucleotides: TGTGCCAGCAGCCAAGCCGGGACACCCTACGCTTTCTTT.

The chain couples TRBV9 to TRBJ1-6, with 8 bases aligning to TRBD1. Germline CDR1 reads SGDLS; CDR2 reads YYNGEE. J was trimmed by 9 bases and V by 1 base; bases with no gene match: 6. There are 15 residues in the CDR3. CDR3 nucleotide sequence: TGTGCCAGCAGCGTAAGAGACAGGGGAGGTTCACCCCTCCACTTT. This translates into CASSVRDRGGSPLHF.

This clone has a handful of counts. The chain employs TRBV6-5 and TRBJ1-1; 7 bases are shared with TRBD1. The CDR3 loop spans 15 amino acids. The V gene's germline CDR1 is MNHEY and CDR2 SVGAGI. V dropped 0 bases and J dropped 0; count of bases not matched to a gene: 1. CDR3 DNA sequence: TGTGCCAGCAGTTACTCGGACAGGCTGAACACTGAAGCTTTCTTT. Its protein is CASSYSDRLNTEAFF.

This sequence joins TRBV4-1 and TRBJ1-1; D not certain. This CDR3 contains 15 residues. Germline V gives CDR1 MGHRA, CDR2 YSYEKL. The V gene lost 0 bases and the J gene lost 5 bases, with 13 bases spanning the gap. The CDR3 DNA reads TGCGCCAGCAGCCAAGATCGGGAGGGAAGGACTGAAGCTTTCTTT. As protein: CASSQDREGRTEAFF.

The gene calls are TRBV28 and TRBJ1-4; 7 bases match TRBD1. The CDR3 totals 15 residues. The germline V gene encodes CDR1 MDHEN and CDR2 SYDVKM. V gave up 6 bases and J gave up 7 bases; unmatched junction bases: 11. This CDR3 is CASRVQGMETEKLFF. In nucleotides, the CDR3 is TGTGCCAGCAGAGTACAGGGGATGGAAACTGAAAAACTGTTTTTT.

The chain couples TRBV19 to TRBJ2-2; TRBD2 aligns across 9 bases. The V gene's germline CDR1 is LNHDA and CDR2 SQIVND (reference sequence). The CDR3 runs to 17 residues. V lost 3 bases to trimming and J lost 6 bases; unmatched junction nucleotides: 11. The CDR3 loop reads CASSIVLAGSGPGELFF. CDR3 sequence (DNA): TGTGCCAGTAGTATTGTACTAGCGGGCTCAGGTCCCGGGGAGCTGTTTTTT.

The DNA for the CDR3 is TGTGCCAGCATCGGAAGGGACAGGGGGGACACCGGGGAGCTGTTTTTT. Protein sequence: CASIGRDRGDTGELFF. The V and J genes are TRBV2 and TRBJ2-2; 11 positions match TRBD1. The CDR3 covers 16 residues. V shed 7 bases, J shed 3 bases, and the junction held 7 bases outside the gene matches. The germline V gene has CDR1 SNHLY and CDR2 FYNNEI.

The gene calls are TRBV12-3 or TRBV12-4 and TRBJ1-2; D gene uncertain. The length of the CDR3 is 13 residues. Deletions cut 1 base from V and 5 bases from J, with 8 bases between. The CDR3 sequence: CASSLGRMYGYTF. The CDR3 nucleotides read TGTGCCAGCAGTTTAGGCAGGATGTATGGCTACACCTTC.

The chain links TRBV5-1 to TRBJ2-7; 7 positions match TRBD2. Germline CDR1 and CDR2: SGHRS and YFSETQ. With 4 bases clipped from V and 1 base from J, the junction kept 5 bases outside the gene matches. The CDR3 consists of 14 residues. Here the CDR3 reads CASSPWGGSYEQYF. CDR3 DNA: TGCGCCAGCAGCCCTTGGGGGGGATCCTACGAGCAGTACTTC.

This sequence joins TRBV30 and TRBJ2-2, with unresolved D. Germline V gene data show CDR1 as GTSNPN and CDR2 as SVGIG (reference sequence). Trimming pared 0 bases from V and 0 bases from J, leaving 8 bases between. This CDR3 is built from 15 residues. CDR3 coding DNA: TGTGCCTGGAGTGTCGGAGTCGCGAACACCGGGGAGCTGTTTTTT. This encodes CAWSVGVANTGELFF. Full variable domain (remainder filled in from reference TRBV30 and TRBJ2-2): SQTIHQWPATLVQPVGSPLSLECTVEGTSNPNLYWYRQAAGRGLQLLFYSVGIGQISSEVPQNLSASRPQDRQFILSSKKLLLSDSGFYLCAWSVGVANTGELFFGEGSRLTVL.

The CDR3: CARSLVGHTLSYNEQFF. CDR3 nucleotides: TGTGCCAGAAGCTTAGTTGGGCACACCCTATCCTACAATGAGCAGTTCTTC. The rearrangement uses TRBV7-5 and TRBJ2-1; the table's D call, TRBD1, was not checked against the DNA. TRBV7-5 is a pseudogene locus. CDR3 size: 17 residues.

This chain joins TRBV11-3 and TRBJ2-7; TRBD1 matches 8 bases. CDR1 and CDR2 (germline): SGHNT, YENEEA. This CDR3 contains 15 residues. Losses at the gene ends were 5 bases for V and 1 base for J; bases not matched to a gene: 7. CDR3 residues: CASSPTGAGSYEQYF. CDR3 nucleotides: TGTGCCAGCAGCCCGACAGGGGCTGGATCCTACGAGCAGTACTTC.

The J gene is TRBJ1-3, the V gene TRBV11-2; D is ambiguous. Trimming cost V 5 bases and J 4 bases, with 21 bases left between them. The CDR3 sequence is 17 residues long. Germline V CDR1 and CDR2: SGHAT, FQNNGV. DNA for the CDR3: TGTGCCAGCAGCGGAAACTCGTGGCAGGCGGGGGGAAACACCATATATTTT. Translated: CASSGNSWQAGGNTIYF.

V is TRBV19 and J is TRBJ2-2, with 11 bases identical to TRBD1. Germline-derived CDR1 and CDR2 are LNHDA and SQIVND (reference sequence). The junction had 10 bases not matched to a gene; V was cut back by 7 bases and J by 0 bases. The length of the CDR3 is 18 residues. The CDR3 region has the DNA TGTGCCAGTACCACCGGACCGGGACAGGGGGCGAACACCGGGGAGCTGTTTTTT. Its protein is CASTTGPGQGANTGELFF.

The chain recombines TRBV7-9 with TRBJ1-6, with D unresolved. This CDR3 is built from 14 residues. The ends were cut back, 0 bases at V and 11 bases at J, with 11 bases in the middle. In germline, CDR1 is SEHNR, CDR2 FQNEAQ (reference sequence). In nucleotides, the CDR3 is TGTGCCAGCAGCTTAGCGGTACAGCCAACACCCCTCCACTTT. Amino acids: CASSLAVQPTPLHF.

The chain combines TRBV13 with TRBJ1-2, with 12 positions matching TRBD1. The CDR3 consists of 16 residues. The V and J ends lost 5 bases and 6 bases, in that order; junction bases with no gene match: 10. Per germline, CDR1 PRHDT and CDR2 FYEKMQ (reference sequence). The DNA for the CDR3 is TGTGCCAGCAGCCGTCCCGGGACAGGGGGCGCGGATGGCTACACCTTC. Translating gives CASSRPGTGGADGYTF.

The rearrangement links TRBV6-5 to TRBJ1-1; D gene ambiguous. Germline V gene lookup returns CDR1 MNHEY and CDR2 SVGAGI. Trimming cost V 2 bases and J 0 bases, with 7 bases left between them. This CDR3 comprises 14 residues. The CDR3 nucleotides read TGTGCCAGCAGTTACAAGGAGGTGAACACTGAAGCTTTCTTT. It specifies CASSYKEVNTEAFF.

V is TRBV19 and J is TRBJ1-2, with 9 positions matching TRBD1. Trimming at V came to 2 bases and at J to 8 bases, leaving 6 bases not matched to a gene. Germline lookup yields CDR1 LNHDA and CDR2 SQIVND (reference sequence). This CDR3 is built from 14 residues. CDR3 sequence: CASSIRGQGQGYTF. In DNA form, the CDR3 reads TGTGCCAGTAGTATACGGGGACAGGGCCAAGGCTACACCTTC.

V usage is TRBV18 and J usage is TRBJ1-1; D call uncertain. The CDR3 totals 15 residues. Germline values: CDR1 KGHSH, CDR2 LQKENI. The V and J ends lost 1 base and 1 base respectively, with 10 bases between them. The CDR3 nucleotides are TGTGCCAGCTCACCACAACCCCAGGAGAACACTGAAGCTTTCTTT. This codes for CASSPQPQENTEAFF.

This clone was counted only a few times. CDR3 sequence reads: CASSKVPTGNYEQYF. The CDR3 coding sequence is TGTGCCAGCAGTAAAGTACCGACAGGGAACTACGAGCAGTACTTC. The chain has TRBV3-1 (or the pseudogene TRBV3-2) and TRBJ2-7; 7 bases align to TRBD1. This CDR3 region has 15 residues. The germline V gene encodes CDR1 LGHDT and CDR2 YNNKEL (reference sequence). The V segment lost 6 bases and the J segment 3 bases; nucleotides outside the gene matches: 11.

The chain joins TRBV28 to TRBJ2-6; TRBD2 matches at 13 bases. The germline CDR1 and CDR2 sequences are MDHEN and SYDVKM. The CDR3 totals 22 residues. Unmatched junction bases numbered 14, after V lost 3 bases and J lost 0 bases. The CDR3 coding sequence is TGTGCCAGCAGTTTCTCCTATACTTGGACTAGCGGGGGCCGCTCTGGGGCCAACGTCCTGACTTTC. Amino acid sequence: CASSFSYTWTSGGRSGANVLTF.

V is TRBV12-3 or TRBV12-4 and J is TRBJ1-2, with unresolved D. CDR3 length equals 13 residues. V gave up 2 bases and J gave up 3 bases, with 7 bases separating them. CDR3 sequence reads: CASSLRADYGYTF. The CDR3 nucleotides read TGTGCCAGCAGTTTAAGAGCGGACTATGGCTACACCTTC.

This clone was seen a single time. V gene TRBV12-5 combines with J gene TRBJ1-5; D is ambiguous. Trimming left V 2 bases short and J 2 bases short, with 13 bases between. Germline assignment: CDR1 LGHNT and CDR2 FRNRAP. The CDR3 consists of 16 residues. For the CDR3, the DNA is TGTGCTAGTGGTTTGAGGCGGCCAGTAGGCAATCAGCCCCAGCATTTT. This sequence encodes CASGLRRPVGNQPQHF.

V is TRBV27 and J is TRBJ2-7; D is perhaps TRBD2 (6 bases). There are 13 residues in the CDR3. CDR1 is MNHEY, CDR2 SMNVEV, per germline (reference sequence). Trimming stripped 5 bases from V and 2 bases from J, with 10 bases between. The CDR3 region is CASSGGFTYEQYF. The CDR3 DNA sequence: TGTGCCAGCAGTGGGGGGTTCACCTACGAGCAGTACTTC.

This clone was observed once. V is TRBV4-2 and J is TRBJ1-6; 9 bases fit TRBD1. The V and J ends lost 1 base and 2 bases, in that order; junction bases with no gene match: 3. Germline loops: CDR1 LGHNA, CDR2 YNFKEQ. This CDR3 region has 17 residues. The CDR3 reads CASSQGTGETYNSPLHF. In nucleotides, the CDR3 is TGTGCCAGCAGCCAAGGGACAGGGGAAACCTATAATTCACCCCTCCACTTT.

This rearrangement joins TRBV19 to TRBJ2-1, with 7 bases that match TRBD1. The germline V gene encodes CDR1 LNHDA and CDR2 SQIVND (reference sequence). This CDR3 comprises 15 residues. The J segment lost 2 bases and the V segment lost 3 bases, leaving 4 bases of the junction unmatched. CDR3 DNA sequence: TGTGCCAGTAGTATTTTCACAGGGGCCTACAATGAGCAGTTCTTC. It encodes CASSIFTGAYNEQFF.

The J gene is TRBJ2-1, the V gene TRBV6-1; perhaps TRBD2 as D (6 bases). Trimming removed 3 bases at V and 9 bases at J, with 12 bases between. The CDR3 loop spans 13 amino acids. Looked up from germline, CDR1 is MNHNS and CDR2 is SASEGT. The CDR3 nucleotides are TGTGCCAGCAGTGATAGGAGGGCGGTTGAGCAGTTCTTC. Encoded protein: CASSDRRAVEQFF.

This clone has just a few counts. V usage is TRBV3-1 (or the pseudogene TRBV3-2) and J usage is TRBJ2-2, with TRBD2 matching over 8 bases. Per germline, CDR1 LGHDT and CDR2 YNNKEL (reference sequence). J gave up 7 bases and V 0 bases, and 13 bases lay outside the gene matches. The CDR3 has 18 amino acids. CDR3: CASSQDLWREVRVGELFF. CDR3 nucleotide sequence: TGTGCCAGCAGCCAAGATCTCTGGCGGGAGGTAAGGGTCGGGGAGCTGTTTTTT.

J is TRBJ1-2 and V is TRBV19; 11 bases align to TRBD1. After removal of 5 bases from V and 13 bases from J, the junction contained 12 bases not matched to a gene. The germline gives CDR1 LNHDA, CDR2 SQIVND (reference sequence). CDR3 length equals 14 residues. This chain's CDR3 is CASSSAGTGGSRTF. In DNA form, the CDR3 reads TGTGCCAGTAGTTCCGCCGGGACAGGGGGGAGTCGCACCTTC.

The CDR3 protein is CASSPRQGAGDTQYF. CDR3 nucleotides: TGCGCCAGCAGCCCACGACAGGGGGCGGGAGATACGCAGTATTTT. The chain joins TRBV4-1 to TRBJ2-3; 10 nucleotides align to TRBD1. The J segment lost 5 bases and the V segment lost 4 bases, leaving 6 bases of the junction unmatched. This CDR3 has 15 amino acids. Germline CDR1 is MGHRA and CDR2 is YSYEKL.